Below are 16 T cell receptor beta chains sequenced from a single sample in a study of blood T cell repertoires in COVID-19. The data were produced by immunoSEQ multiplex PCR, yet TCRdb's version contains in-frame clones alone and is incomplete. The table lists 100,000 or so clones, about 86% of them singletons. Sequencing was carried out using peripheral blood. All receptors come from a man aged 55 to 69 with acute or convalescent COVID-19.

The chain employs TRBV18 and TRBJ1-1; D may be TRBD1 (5 bases). CDR3 length equals 11 residues. Germline CDR1 reads KGHSH; CDR2 reads LQKENI. V lost 6 bases and J lost 7, with 9 bases in between. The DNA of the CDR3 is TGTGCCAGCTCCCCAGGGCATGAAGCTTTCTTT. Its protein product is CASSPGHEAFF.

The sample holds a few counts of this clone. This chain uses TRBV4-1 with TRBJ1-2, with TRBD1 matching over 7 bases. The CDR3 covers 15 residues. Germline CDR1 and CDR2: MGHRA and YSYEKL. V gave up 4 bases and J gave up 4 bases; unmatched junction bases: 9. The CDR3 is CASSPSLTGPYGYTF. The CDR3, as DNA: TGCGCCAGCAGCCCCTCTTTGACAGGGCCCTATGGCTACACCTTC.

This clone has just a few counts. Other nucleotide sequences in the sample specify the same CDR3. The chain links TRBV19 to TRBJ1-1; no reliable D call. V lost 7 bases to trimming and J lost 2 bases, with 5 bases between them. Per the germline V gene, CDR1 is LNHDA and CDR2 is SQIVND (reference sequence). This CDR3 is built from 11 residues. The chain's CDR3 is CASTVNTEAFF. The CDR3 nucleotides read TGTGCCAGTACGGTTAACACTGAAGCTTTCTTT.

This clone was observed a handful of times. The chain recombines TRBV27 with TRBJ1-2; D perhaps matches TRBD1 (6 bases). This CDR3 is built from 15 residues. The V end lost 7 bases, the J end lost 2 bases, and 17 bases lay between the germline ends. The V gene's germline CDR1 is MNHEY and CDR2 SMNVEV (reference sequence). The CDR3: CASKSPGQRNYGYTF. The CDR3 nucleotides read TGTGCCAGCAAGTCCCCCGGACAGAGAAACTATGGCTACACCTTC.

The chain is built from TRBV6-5 and TRBJ2-7; 8 bases match TRBD2. Trimming at V came to 7 bases and at J to 5 bases, leaving 13 bases not matched to a gene. The CDR3 extends over 15 amino acids. Germline-derived CDR1 and CDR2 are MNHEY and SVGAGI. The CDR3 loop reads CASKSGGAGDHEQYF. CDR3 bases: TGTGCCAGCAAATCCGGGGGGGCAGGGGACCACGAGCAGTACTTC.

This clone was seen only once. The V call is TRBV5-6, the J call TRBJ2-1; D unclear. Between the trimmed V and J ends, which lost 3 bases and 0 bases, there was a span of 13 bases. The CDR3 is made up of 16 amino acids. Germline CDR1 reads SGHDT; CDR2 reads YYEEEE. The CDR3 loop reads CASSSVRSSSYNEQFF. The CDR3 region has the DNA TGTGCCAGCAGCTCGGTTCGATCGAGCTCCTACAATGAGCAGTTCTTC.

V is TRBV9 and J is TRBJ1-2; weak D call: TRBD1 (6 bases). The germline gives CDR1 SGDLS, CDR2 YYNGEE. The CDR3 contains 12 residues. V was trimmed by 4 bases and J by 5 bases, leaving 9 bases between them. The CDR3 loop reads CASSLGQYGYTF. The CDR3 DNA reads as TGTGCCAGCAGCCTTGGACAGTATGGCTACACCTTC.

The chain is built from TRBV11-3 and TRBJ2-1, with D perhaps TRBD2 (5 bases). The V gene's germline CDR1 is SGHNT and CDR2 YENEEA. CDR3 length: 13 amino acids. Trimming removed 3 bases from V and 3 bases from J, with 6 bases in between. CDR3 residues: CASSFGSYNEQFF. CDR3 DNA: TGTGCCAGCAGCTTTGGGAGCTACAATGAGCAGTTCTTC.

The chain uses TRBV9 and TRBJ2-1, with 11 bases fitting TRBD2. Trimming cost V 4 bases and J 0 bases; bases outside gene matches: 9. From germline, CDR1 is SGDLS and CDR2 YYNGEE. CDR3 length: 18 residues. CDR3 DNA: TGTGCCAGCAGCACATTAGCGGGGGGGCCATCCTCCTACAATGAGCAGTTCTTC. Protein product: CASSTLAGGPSSYNEQFF.

The J gene is TRBJ1-5, the V gene TRBV19, with 7 bases lining up with TRBD1. V lost 4 bases, J lost 8 bases, and 17 bases stayed unmatched. This CDR3 is 17 amino acids long. Germline CDR1 is LNHDA and CDR2 is SQIVND (reference sequence). DNA of the CDR3: TGTGCCAGTAGTAGTTGGTCGGGACAGACTGGGAGTGAGCCCCAGCATTTT. It specifies CASSSWSGQTGSEPQHF.

DNA for the CDR3: TGTGCCAGCAGCTCGTCCCCCCCAGATACGCAGTATTTT. It yields the protein CASSSSPPDTQYF. The gene calls are TRBV5-5 and TRBJ2-3; D is ambiguous. Looked up from germline, CDR1 is SGHKS and CDR2 is YYEKEE (reference sequence). Trimming left V 3 bases short and J 4 bases short, with 9 bases between. This CDR3 is 13 amino acids long.

The chain links TRBV11-3 to TRBJ2-1, with D perhaps matching TRBD1 (7 bases). V lost 5 bases to trimming and J lost 2 bases, with 10 bases between them. The CDR3 sequence is 14 residues long. In germline, CDR1 is SGHNT, CDR2 YENEEA. The CDR3 DNA sequence: TGTGCCAGCAGCCCAGGGGGGACCTACAATGAGCAGTTCTTC. The encoded protein is CASSPGGTYNEQFF.

The rearrangement uses TRBV14 and TRBJ2-3; 8 positions match TRBD2. This CDR3 contains 14 residues. Unmatched junction bases numbered 3, after V lost 5 bases and J lost 2 bases. Germline CDR1 reads SGHDN; CDR2 reads FVKESK. CDR3 sequence (DNA): TGTGCCAGCAGCTTCGGGGGGGCCACAGATACGCAGTATTTT. Encoded protein: CASSFGGATDTQYF.

This clone showed up just a few times. V and J are TRBV9 and TRBJ2-1, with D maybe TRBD2 (6 bases). The ends were cut back, 4 bases at V and 4 bases at J, with 15 bases in the middle. CDR3 length: 15 amino acids. The germline gives CDR1 SGDLS, CDR2 YYNGEE. The CDR3 loop is CASSNTGTLYNEQFF. Here the CDR3 DNA reads TGTGCCAGCAGCAATACCGGGACTTTATACAATGAGCAGTTCTTC.

The chain is built from TRBV6-5 and TRBJ1-1; 7 bases fit TRBD1. V shed 8 bases, J shed 4 bases, and the junction held 13 bases outside the gene matches. The CDR3 has 15 residues. Germline V CDR1 and CDR2: MNHEY, SVGAGI. The CDR3 bases are TGTGCCAGCGTTAGGCAGGGGGTAACATCCACTGAAGCTTTCTTT. Protein sequence: CASVRQGVTSTEAFF.

Concerning this clone: Other DNA sequences in this specimen translate into the identical CDR3. V and J are TRBV9 and TRBJ1-1; no clear D. Germline V CDR1 and CDR2: SGDLS, YYNGEE. V shed 0 bases and J shed 1 base, with 7 bases lying between them. The CDR3 extends over 14 amino acids. The CDR3 DNA is TGTGCCAGCAGCGTAGGAGGGAGGAACACTGAAGCTTTCTTT. It encodes CASSVGGRNTEAFF.